This T cell receptor beta chain was profiled in a study of blood T cell repertoires in COVID-19. Across the whole study: Samples representing acute and convalescent COVID-19 were sourced from the United States, Italy and Spain. PBMCs, B-cell-depleted T cells, or T cells were the source of the cDNA or gDNA that made up the material.

The participants were between roughly 18 and 100 years old and came from 20 to 30 US areas. Original processing notes: Cell counts per sample came from amplifying reference gene primers. This table comes from immunoSEQ multiplex PCR, and its TCRdb copy is limited to in-frame clones, with some not included. The DNA gave D and trimming, while V, J and clone size come from that table. The table has some 230,000 clones, 70% to 85% seen once. V was clipped by 6 bases and J by 2 bases; unmatched bases: 9. CDR1 and CDR2 from the germline V gene are MNHEY and SVGAGI. The CDR3 sequence is 15 residues long. This TCR was sampled from a middle-aged woman with acute COVID-19. The sequenced sample was PBMCs or T cells enriched from blood (not recorded which). The chain carries TRBV6-5 and TRBJ2-5; TRBD2 agrees at 7 bases. CDR3 amino acids: CASRFSRGLQETQYF. The CDR3 region has the DNA TGTGCCAGCAGGTTTAGTAGGGGACTACAAGAGACCCAGTACTTC.